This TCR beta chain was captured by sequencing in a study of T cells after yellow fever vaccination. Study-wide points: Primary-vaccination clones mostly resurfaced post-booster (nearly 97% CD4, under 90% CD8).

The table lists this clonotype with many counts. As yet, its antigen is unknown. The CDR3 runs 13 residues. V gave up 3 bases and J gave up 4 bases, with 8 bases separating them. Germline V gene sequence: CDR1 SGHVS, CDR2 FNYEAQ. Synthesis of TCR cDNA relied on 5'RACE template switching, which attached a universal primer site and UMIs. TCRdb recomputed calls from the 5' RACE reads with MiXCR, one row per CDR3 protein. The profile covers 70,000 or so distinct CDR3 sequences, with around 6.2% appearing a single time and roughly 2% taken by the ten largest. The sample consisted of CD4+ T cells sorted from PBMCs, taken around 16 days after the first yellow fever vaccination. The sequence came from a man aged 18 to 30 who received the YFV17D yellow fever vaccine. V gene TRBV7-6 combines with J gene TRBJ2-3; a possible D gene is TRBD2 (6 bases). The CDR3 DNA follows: TGTGCCAGCAGCTTCGGGGGATCAGATACGCAGTATTTT. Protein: CASSFGGSDTQYF.